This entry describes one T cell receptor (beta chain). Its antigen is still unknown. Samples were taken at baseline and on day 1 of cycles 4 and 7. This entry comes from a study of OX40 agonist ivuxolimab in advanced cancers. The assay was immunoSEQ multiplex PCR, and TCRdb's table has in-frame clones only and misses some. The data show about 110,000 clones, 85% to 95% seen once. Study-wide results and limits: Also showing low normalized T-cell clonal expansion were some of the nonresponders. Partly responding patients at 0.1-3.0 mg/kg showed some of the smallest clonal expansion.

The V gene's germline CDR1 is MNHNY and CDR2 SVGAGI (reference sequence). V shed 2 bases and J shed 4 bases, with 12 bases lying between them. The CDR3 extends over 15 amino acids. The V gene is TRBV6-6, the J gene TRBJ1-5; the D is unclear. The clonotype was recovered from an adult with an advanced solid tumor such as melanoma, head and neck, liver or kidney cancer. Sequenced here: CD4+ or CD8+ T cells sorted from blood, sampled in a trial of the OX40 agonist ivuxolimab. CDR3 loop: CASSYRAGGNQPQHF. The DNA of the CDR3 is TGTGCCAGCAGTTACCGGGCGGGTGGTAATCAGCCCCAGCATTTT.